This T cell receptor beta chain came from a study of blood T cell repertoires in COVID-19. In the study overall: The cDNA or gDNA used as material had been derived from T cells, B-cell-depleted T cells, or PBMCs.

CDR3 length: 15 amino acids. Germline V lookup: CDR1 MNHNS, CDR2 SASEGT. Trimming cost V 0 bases and J 3 bases, with 11 bases left between them. In the original workflow: Reference gene primers were amplified, and this amplification served to estimate nucleated cell counts. Measured with immunoSEQ multiplex PCR; TCRdb has only the in-frame clones, and not every one. The V and J calls and clone size are taken from that table; D and trimming were inferred from the DNA. The sample includes 250,000 to 300,000 clones, about four fifths of them seen just once. Sequencing was performed on peripheral blood. The source is a woman in her sixties or seventies with active or convalescent COVID-19. V is TRBV6-1 and J is TRBJ1-2; D not certain. CDR3 region: CASSEAGRGYYGYTF. CDR3 DNA: TGTGCCAGCAGTGAAGCGGGTCGCGGATACTATGGCTACACCTTC.